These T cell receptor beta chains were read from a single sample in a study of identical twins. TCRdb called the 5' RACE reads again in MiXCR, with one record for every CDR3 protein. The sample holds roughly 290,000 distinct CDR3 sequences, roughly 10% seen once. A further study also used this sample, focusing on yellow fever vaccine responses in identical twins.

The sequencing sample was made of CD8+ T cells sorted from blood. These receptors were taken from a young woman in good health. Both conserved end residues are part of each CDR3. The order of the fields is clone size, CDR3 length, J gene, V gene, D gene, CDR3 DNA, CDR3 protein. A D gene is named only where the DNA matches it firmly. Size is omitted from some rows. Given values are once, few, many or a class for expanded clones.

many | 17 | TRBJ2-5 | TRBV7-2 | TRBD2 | TGTGCCAGCAGCGCCGGACTAGCGGGGGGCCTACAAGAGACCCAGTACTTC | CASSAGLAGGLQETQYF
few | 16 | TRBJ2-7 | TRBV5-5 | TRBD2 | TGTGCCAGCAGCTTAGATGGTGGACTAGCGGGAGACGAGCAGTACTTC | CASSLDGGLAGDEQYF
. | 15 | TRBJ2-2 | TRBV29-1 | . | TGCAGCGTCGGGACACCTCGAACGAACACCGGGGAGCTGTTTTTT | CSVGTPRTNTGELFF
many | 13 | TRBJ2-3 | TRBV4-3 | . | TGCGCCAGCAGCCAAGATGGCGCAGATACGCAGTATTTT | CASSQDGADTQYF
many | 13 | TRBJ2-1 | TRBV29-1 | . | TGCAGCGCATACAGGAGTGGCTACAATGAGCAGTTCTTC | CSAYRSGYNEQFF
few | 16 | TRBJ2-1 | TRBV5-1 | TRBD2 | TGCGCCAGCAGCCGCTTTGGTGCGGGGGGGTACAATGAGCAGTTCTTC | CASSRFGAGGYNEQFF
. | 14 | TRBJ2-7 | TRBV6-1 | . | TGTGCCAGCAGTCCCACGCGTACCCCCTACGAGCAGTACTTC | CASSPTRTPYEQYF
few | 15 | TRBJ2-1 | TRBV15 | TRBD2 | TGTGCCACCAGCAATACAACGGGGGGGCCTGGTGAGCAGTTCTTC | CATSNTTGGPGEQFF
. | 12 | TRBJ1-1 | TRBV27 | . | TGTGCCAGCAGTCCAGTGTCCGGTGAAGCTTTCTTT | CASSPVSGEAFF
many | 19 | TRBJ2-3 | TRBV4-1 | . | TGCGCCAGCAGCCAAGATCCATCCTACCGGGACATTGGCACAGATACGCAGTATTTT | CASSQDPSYRDIGTDTQYF
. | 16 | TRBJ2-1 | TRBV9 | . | TGTGCCAGCAGCGTACCTGGCGGGAACTCCTACAATGAGCAGTTCTTC | CASSVPGGNSYNEQFF
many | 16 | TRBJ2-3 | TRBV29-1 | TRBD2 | TGCAGCGTTGAAGATGGTTGGCGGGAGAACGCAGATACGCAGTATTTT | CSVEDGWRENADTQYF
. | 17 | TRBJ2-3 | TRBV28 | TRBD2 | TGTGCCAGCAGTTTATTAGAAGCGGGAGACCGGCGAGATACGCAGTATTTT | CASSLLEAGDRRDTQYF
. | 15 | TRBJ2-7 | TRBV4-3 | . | TGCGCCAGCAGCCAAGAGTCGGGATCCCCCTACGAGCAGTACTTC | CASSQESGSPYEQYF
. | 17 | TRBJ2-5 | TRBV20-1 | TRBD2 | TGCAGTGCAATGGGGCTAGCGGGGGGTCGAGGTTGGGAGACCCAGTACTTC | CSAMGLAGGRGWETQYF
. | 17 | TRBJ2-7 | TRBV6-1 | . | TGTGCCAGCATAGCGGAACGGGCCCCCTCCTCAGCCTACGAGCAGTACTTC | CASIAERAPSSAYEQYF
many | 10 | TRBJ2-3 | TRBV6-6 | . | TGTGCCAGCAGTTTGGGTACGCAGTATTTT | CASSLGTQYF
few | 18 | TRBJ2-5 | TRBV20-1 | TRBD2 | TGCAGTGCTAGAAATAGCGGGAGACCCCGGACGACCCAAGAGACCCAGTACTTC | CSARNSGRPRTTQETQYF
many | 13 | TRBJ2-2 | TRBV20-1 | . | TGCAGTGCTCATCAGCGGAACACCGGGGAGCTGTTTTTT | CSAHQRNTGELFF
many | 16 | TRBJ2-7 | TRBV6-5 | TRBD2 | TGTGCCAGCAGTTACTCGTCGGGAGGACCCGCCTACGAGCAGTACTTC | CASSYSSGGPAYEQYF
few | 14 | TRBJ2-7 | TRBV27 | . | TGTGCCAGCAGCTGGAGGGGGGCTCCTAACGAGCAGTACTTC | CASSWRGAPNEQYF
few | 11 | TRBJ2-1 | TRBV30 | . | TGTGCCTGGGCCCGAGGCGGTGAGCAGTTCTTC | CAWARGGEQFF
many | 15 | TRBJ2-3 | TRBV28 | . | TGTGCCAGCAGCCCCCGGACACACCACACAGATACGCAGTATTTT | CASSPRTHHTDTQYF
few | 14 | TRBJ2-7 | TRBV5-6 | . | TGTGCCAGCAGCTTCACCGAGAGCTCCTACGAGCAGTACTTC | CASSFTESSYEQYF
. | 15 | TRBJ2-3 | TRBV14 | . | TGTGCCAGCAGCCAAGAAGTGTCCACCACAGATACGCAGTATTTT | CASSQEVSTTDTQYF